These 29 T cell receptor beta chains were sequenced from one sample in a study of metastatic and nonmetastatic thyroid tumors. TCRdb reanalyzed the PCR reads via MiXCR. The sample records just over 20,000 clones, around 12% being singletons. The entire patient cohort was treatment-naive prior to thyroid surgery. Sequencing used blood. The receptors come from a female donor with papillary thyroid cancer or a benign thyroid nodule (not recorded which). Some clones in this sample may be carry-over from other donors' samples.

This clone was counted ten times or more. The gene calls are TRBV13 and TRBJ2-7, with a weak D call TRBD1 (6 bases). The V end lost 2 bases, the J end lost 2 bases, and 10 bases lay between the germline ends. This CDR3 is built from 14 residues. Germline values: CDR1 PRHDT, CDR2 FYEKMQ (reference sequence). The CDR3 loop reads CASSLNRVAYEQYF. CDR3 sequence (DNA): TGTGCCAGCAGCTTAAACAGGGTGGCCTACGAGCAGTACTTC.

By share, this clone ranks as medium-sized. The CDR3 DNA follows: TGTGCCAGCAGTACGGGGGCCTCCTACGAGCAGTACTTC. Amino acids: CASSTGASYEQYF. The chain links TRBV27 to TRBJ2-7; perhaps D is TRBD1 or TRBD2 (6 bases each). Germline CDR1 MNHEY, CDR2 SMNVEV (reference sequence). The CDR3 covers 13 residues. V lost 5 bases and J 0 bases, leaving 8 bases between the germline ends.

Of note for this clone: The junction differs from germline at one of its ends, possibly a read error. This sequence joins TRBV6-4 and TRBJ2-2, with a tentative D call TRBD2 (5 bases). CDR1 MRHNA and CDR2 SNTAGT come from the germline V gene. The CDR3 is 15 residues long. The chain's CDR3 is CAISDSEAGTGELFF. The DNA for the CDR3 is TGTGCCATCAGTGACTCGGAGGCAGGCACCGGGGAGCTGTTTTTT.

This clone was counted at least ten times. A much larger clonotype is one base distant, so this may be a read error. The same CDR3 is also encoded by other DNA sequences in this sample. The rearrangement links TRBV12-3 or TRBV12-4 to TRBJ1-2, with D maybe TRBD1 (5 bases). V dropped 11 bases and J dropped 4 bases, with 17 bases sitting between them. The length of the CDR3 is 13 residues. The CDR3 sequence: CADSTGGGYGYTF. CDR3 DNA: TGTGCCGACTCGACGGGGGGAGGCTATGGCTACACCTTC.

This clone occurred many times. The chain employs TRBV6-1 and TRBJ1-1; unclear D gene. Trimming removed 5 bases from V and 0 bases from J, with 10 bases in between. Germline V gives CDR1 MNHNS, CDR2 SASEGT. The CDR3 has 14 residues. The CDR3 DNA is TGTGCCAGCAGTCCTAGGGTAATGAACACTGAAGCTTTCTTT. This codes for CASSPRVMNTEAFF.

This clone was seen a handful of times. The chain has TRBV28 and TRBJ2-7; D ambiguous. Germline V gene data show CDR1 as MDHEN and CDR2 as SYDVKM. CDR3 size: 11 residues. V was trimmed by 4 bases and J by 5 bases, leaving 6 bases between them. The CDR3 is CASSWIDEQYF. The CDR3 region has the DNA TGTGCCAGCAGTTGGATCGACGAGCAGTACTTC.

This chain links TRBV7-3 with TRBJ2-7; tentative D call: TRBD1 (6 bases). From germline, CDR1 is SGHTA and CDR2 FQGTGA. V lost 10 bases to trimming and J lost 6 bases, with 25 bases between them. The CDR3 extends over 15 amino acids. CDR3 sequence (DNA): TGTGCCATCAGTCCTGACGTACAGGGATGGGTCGAGCAGTACTTC. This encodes CAISPDVQGWVEQYF.

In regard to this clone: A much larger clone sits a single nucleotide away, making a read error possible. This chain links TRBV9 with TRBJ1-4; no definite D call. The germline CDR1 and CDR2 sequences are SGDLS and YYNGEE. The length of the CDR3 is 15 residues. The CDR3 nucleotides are TGTGCCAGCAGCGAGCAGAGCCGATCTAATGAAAAACTGGTTTTT. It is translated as CASSEQSRSNEKLVF.

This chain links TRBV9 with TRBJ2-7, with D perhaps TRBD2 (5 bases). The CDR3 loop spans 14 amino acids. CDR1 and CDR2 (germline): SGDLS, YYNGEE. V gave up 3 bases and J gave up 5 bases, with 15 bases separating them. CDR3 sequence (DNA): TGTGCCAGCAGCGCGAAAAAGGGAGTCCACGAGCAGTACTTC. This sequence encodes CASSAKKGVHEQYF.

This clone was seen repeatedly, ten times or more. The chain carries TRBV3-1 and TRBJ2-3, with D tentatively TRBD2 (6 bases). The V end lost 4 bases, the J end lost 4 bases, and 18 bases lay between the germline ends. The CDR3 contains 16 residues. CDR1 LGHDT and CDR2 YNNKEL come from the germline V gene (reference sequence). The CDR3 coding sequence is TGTGCCAGCAGCCGCTCCTGGGCGGGATCCGCAGATACGCAGTATTTT. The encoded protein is CASSRSWAGSADTQYF.

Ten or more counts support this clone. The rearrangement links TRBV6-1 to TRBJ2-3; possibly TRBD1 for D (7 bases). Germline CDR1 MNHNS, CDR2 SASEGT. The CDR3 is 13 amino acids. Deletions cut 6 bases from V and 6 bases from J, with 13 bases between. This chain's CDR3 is CASRAPGGDTQYF. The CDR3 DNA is TGTGCCAGCAGAGCACCAGGGGGGGATACGCAGTATTTT.

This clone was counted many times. As DNA, the CDR3 is TGTGCCAGCAGCTCTTGGACCAGCGGCTACGAGCAGTACTTC. It translates to CASSSWTSGYEQYF. The J gene is TRBJ2-7, the V gene TRBV11-2; tentative D call: TRBD2 (5 bases). This CDR3 region has 14 residues. V lost 4 bases and J lost 3, with 13 bases in between. CDR1 and CDR2 (germline): SGHAT, FQNNGV.

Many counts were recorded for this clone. The CDR3 sequence is CASSVGGRTNEKLFF. In nucleotides, the CDR3 is TGTGCCAGCAGCGTAGGCGGCAGAACTAATGAAAAACTGTTTTTT. J is TRBJ1-4 and V is TRBV9; D call uncertain. Deletions cut 0 bases from V and 1 base from J, with 7 bases between. This CDR3 has 15 residues. Germline values: CDR1 SGDLS, CDR2 YYNGEE.

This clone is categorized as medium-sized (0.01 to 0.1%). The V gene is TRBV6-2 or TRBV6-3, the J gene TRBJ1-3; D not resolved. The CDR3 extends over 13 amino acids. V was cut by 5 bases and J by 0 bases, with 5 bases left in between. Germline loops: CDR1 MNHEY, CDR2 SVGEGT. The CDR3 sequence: CASSQFSGNTIYF. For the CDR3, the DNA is TGTGCCAGCAGTCAGTTCTCTGGAAACACCATATATTTT.

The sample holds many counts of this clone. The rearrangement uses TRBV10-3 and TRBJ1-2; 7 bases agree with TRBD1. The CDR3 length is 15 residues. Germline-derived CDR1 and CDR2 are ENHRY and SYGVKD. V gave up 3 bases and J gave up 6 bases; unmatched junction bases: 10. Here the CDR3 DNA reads TGTGCCATCAGTGAAGTCGGGACAGCAATTAATGGCTACACCTTC. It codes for CAISEVGTAINGYTF.

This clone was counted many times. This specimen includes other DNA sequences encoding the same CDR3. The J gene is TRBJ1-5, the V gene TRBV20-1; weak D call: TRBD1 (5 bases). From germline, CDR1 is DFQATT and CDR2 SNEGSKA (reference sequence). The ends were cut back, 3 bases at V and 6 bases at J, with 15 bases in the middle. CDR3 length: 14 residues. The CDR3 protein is CSASNEGQGQPQHF. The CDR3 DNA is TGCAGTGCTAGTAACGAGGGGCAGGGTCAGCCCCAGCATTTT.

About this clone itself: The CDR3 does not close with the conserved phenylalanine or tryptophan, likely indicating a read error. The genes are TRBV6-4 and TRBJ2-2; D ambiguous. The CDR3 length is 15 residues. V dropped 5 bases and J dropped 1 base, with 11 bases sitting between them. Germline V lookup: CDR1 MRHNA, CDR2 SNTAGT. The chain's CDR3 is CASSPQPMNTGELFC. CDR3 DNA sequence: TGTGCCAGCAGTCCCCAACCTATGAACACCGGGGAGCTGTTTTGT.

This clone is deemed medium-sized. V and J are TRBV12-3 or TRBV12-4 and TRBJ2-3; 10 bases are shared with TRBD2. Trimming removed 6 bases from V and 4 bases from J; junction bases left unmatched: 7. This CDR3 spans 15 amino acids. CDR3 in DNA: TGTGCCAGCAGCGACATAGCGGGAGGTGCAGATACGCAGTATTTT. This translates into CASSDIAGGADTQYF.

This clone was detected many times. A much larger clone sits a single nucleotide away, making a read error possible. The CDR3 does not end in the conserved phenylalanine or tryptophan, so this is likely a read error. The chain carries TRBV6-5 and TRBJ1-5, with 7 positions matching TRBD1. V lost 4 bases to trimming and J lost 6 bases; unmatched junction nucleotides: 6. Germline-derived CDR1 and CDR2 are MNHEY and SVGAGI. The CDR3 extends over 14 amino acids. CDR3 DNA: TGTGCCAGCAGTTCACAGGGGATAGGTCAGCCCCAGCATTCT. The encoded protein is CASSSQGIGQPQHS.

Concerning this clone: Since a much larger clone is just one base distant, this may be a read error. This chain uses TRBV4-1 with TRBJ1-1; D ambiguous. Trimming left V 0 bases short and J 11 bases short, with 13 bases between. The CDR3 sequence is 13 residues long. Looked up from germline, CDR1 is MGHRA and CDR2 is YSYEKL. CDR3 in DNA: TGCGCCAGCAGCCAAGATGTTAGGTTTGTGGCTTTCTTT. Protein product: CASSQDVRFVAFF.

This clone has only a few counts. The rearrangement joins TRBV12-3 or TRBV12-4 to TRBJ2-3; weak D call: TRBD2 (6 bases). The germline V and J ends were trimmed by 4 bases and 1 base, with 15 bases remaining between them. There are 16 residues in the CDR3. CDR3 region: CASSSGSPGGTDTQYF. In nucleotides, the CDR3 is TGTGCCAGCAGTTCGGGCAGCCCGGGGGGCACAGATACGCAGTATTTT.

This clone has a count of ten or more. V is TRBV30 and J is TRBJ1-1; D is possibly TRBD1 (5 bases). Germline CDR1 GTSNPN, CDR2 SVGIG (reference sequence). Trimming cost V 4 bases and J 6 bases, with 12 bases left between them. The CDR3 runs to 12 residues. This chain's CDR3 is CAWIGGRSEAFF. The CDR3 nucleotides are TGTGCCTGGATCGGGGGGAGGTCTGAAGCTTTCTTT.

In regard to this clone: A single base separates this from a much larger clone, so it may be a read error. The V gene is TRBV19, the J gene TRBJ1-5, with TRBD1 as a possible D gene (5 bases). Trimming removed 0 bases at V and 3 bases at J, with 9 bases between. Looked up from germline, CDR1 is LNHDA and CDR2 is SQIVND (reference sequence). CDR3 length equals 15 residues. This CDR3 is CASSIDTGYNQPQHF. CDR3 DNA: TGTGCCAGTAGTATAGATACAGGCTACAATCAGCCCCAGCATTTT.

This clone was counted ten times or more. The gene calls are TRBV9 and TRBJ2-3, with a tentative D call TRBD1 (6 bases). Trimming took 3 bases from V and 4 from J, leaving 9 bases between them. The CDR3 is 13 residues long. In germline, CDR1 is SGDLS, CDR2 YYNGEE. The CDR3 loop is CASSATGSDTQYF. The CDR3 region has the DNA TGTGCCAGCAGCGCAACAGGGTCAGATACGCAGTATTTT.

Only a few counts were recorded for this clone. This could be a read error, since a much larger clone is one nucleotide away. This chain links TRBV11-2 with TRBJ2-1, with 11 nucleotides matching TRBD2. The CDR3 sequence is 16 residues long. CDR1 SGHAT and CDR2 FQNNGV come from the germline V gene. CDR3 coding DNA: TGTGCCAGCAGCTTATTACCTAGCGGGGGGAACAATGGGCAGTTCTTC. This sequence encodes CASSLLPSGGNNGQFF.

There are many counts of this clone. This CDR3 reads CASRSPNRGVTEAFF. In DNA, the CDR3 is TGTGCCAGCAGATCCCCTAATCGGGGGGTCACTGAAGCTTTCTTT. V gene TRBV6-1 combines with J gene TRBJ1-1, with D perhaps matching TRBD1 (5 bases). The CDR3 is 15 residues long. The V and J ends lost 6 bases and 4 bases respectively, with 18 bases between them. Germline CDR1 reads MNHNS; CDR2 reads SASEGT.

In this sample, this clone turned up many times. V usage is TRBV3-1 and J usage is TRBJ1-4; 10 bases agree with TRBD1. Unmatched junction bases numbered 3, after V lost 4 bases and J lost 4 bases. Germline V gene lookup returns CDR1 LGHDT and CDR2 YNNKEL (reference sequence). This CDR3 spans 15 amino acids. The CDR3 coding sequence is TGTGCCAGCAGCCTAAGGGACAGGGGTAATGAAAAACTGTTTTTT. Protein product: CASSLRDRGNEKLFF.

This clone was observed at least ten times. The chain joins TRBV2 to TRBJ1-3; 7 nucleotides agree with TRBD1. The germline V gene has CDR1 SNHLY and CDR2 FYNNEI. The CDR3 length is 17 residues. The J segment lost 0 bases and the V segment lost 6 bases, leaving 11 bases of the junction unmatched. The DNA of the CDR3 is TGTGCCAGCAGCAAACACAGGGGACGGTACTCTGGAAACACCATATATTTT. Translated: CASSKHRGRYSGNTIYF.

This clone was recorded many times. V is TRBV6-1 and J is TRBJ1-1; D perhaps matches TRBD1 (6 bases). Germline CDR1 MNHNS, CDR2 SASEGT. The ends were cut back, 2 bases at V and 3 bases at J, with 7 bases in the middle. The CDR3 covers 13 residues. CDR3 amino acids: CASSERGDTEAFF. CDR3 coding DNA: TGTGCCAGCAGTGAAAGGGGGGACACTGAAGCTTTCTTT.